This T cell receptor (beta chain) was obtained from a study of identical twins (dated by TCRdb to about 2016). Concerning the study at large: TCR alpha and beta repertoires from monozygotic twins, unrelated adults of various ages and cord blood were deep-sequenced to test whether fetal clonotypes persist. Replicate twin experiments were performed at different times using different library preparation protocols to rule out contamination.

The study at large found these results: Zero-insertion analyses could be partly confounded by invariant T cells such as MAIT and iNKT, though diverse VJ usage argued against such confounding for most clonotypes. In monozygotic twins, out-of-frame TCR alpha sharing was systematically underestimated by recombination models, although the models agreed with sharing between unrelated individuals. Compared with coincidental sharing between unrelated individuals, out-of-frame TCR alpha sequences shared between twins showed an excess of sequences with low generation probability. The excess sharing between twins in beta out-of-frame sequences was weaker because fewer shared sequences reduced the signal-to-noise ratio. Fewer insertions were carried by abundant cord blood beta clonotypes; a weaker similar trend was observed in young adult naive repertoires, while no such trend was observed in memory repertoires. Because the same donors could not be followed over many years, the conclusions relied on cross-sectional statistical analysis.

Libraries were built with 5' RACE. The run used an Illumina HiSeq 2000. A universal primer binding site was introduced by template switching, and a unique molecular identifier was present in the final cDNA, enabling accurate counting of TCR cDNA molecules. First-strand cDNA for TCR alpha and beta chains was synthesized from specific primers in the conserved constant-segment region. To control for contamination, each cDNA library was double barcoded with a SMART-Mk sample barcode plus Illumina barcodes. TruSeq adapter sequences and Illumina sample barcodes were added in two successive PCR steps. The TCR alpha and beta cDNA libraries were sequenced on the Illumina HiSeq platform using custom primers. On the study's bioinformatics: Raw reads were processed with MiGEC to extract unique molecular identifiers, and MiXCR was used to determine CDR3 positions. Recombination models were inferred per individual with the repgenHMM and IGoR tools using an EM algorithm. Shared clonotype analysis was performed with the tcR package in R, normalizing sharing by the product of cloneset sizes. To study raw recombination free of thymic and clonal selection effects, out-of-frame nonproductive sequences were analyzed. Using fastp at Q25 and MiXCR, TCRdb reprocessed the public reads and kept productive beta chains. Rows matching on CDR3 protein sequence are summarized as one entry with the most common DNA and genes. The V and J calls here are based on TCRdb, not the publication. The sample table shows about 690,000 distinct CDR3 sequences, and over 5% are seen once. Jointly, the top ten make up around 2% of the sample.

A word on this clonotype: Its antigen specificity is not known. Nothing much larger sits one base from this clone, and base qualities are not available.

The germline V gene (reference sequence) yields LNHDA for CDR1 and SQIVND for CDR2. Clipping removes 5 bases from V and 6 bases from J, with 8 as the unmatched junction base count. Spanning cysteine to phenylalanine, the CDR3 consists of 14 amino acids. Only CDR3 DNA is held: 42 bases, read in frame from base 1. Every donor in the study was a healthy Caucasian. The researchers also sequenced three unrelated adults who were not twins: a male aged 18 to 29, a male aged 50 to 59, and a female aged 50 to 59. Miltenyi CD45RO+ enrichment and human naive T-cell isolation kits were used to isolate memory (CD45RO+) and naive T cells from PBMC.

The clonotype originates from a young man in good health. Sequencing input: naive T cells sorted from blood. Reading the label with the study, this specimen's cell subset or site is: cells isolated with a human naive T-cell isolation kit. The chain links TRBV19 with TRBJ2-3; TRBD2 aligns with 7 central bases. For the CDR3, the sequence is CASSVYRGEDTQYF. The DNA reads TGTGCCAGTAGTGTATACCGGGGGGAGGATACGCAGTATTTT. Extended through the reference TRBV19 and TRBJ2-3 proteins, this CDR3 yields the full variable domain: DGGITQSPKYLFRKEGQNVTLSCEQNLNHDAMYWYRQDPGQGLRLIYYSQIVNDFQKGDIAEGYSVSREKKESFPLTVTSAQKNPTAFYLCASSVYRGEDTQYFGPGTRLTVL.